These 21 T cell receptor beta chains were all obtained from the same sample, sequenced in a study of CD8+ T cells in alopecia areata. As to treatment: oral pan-JAK inhibitor, 5-10 mg twice daily. As the sequencing template, cDNA was produced by extracting RNA and reverse transcribing it. Measured with immunoSEQ multiplex PCR; TCRdb has only the in-frame clones, and not every one. The table shows 100,000 or so clones, with 55% to 75% occurring only once. Sequencing used CD8+ T cells sorted from blood, obtained between weeks 55 and 65, from a patient treated with tofacitinib. The source is a human donor with alopecia areata.

V gene TRBV30 combines with J gene TRBJ1-2; tentative D call: TRBD1 (6 bases). The CDR3 is made up of 15 amino acids. V was pared by 0 bases and J by 4 bases, with 15 bases between. The V gene's germline CDR1 is GTSNPN and CDR2 SVGIG (reference sequence). The CDR3 is CAWSVGGARRYGYTF. CDR3 DNA: TGTGCCTGGAGTGTAGGGGGGGCTCGCCGCTATGGCTACACCTTC.

The chain carries TRBV19 and TRBJ2-7; 7 bases match TRBD1. The V segment lost 5 bases and the J segment 1 base; nucleotides outside the gene matches: 8. Germline lookup yields CDR1 LNHDA and CDR2 SQIVND (reference sequence). The CDR3 runs to 15 residues. The CDR3 DNA sequence: TGTGCCAGTAGTTTCCGGGACAGCGCTTCCTACGAGCAGTACTTC. Protein product: CASSFRDSASYEQYF.

The CDR3 reads CASSSDSAYEQYF. The DNA of the CDR3 is TGTGCCAGCAGTTCTGACTCCGCCTACGAGCAGTACTTC. The chain links TRBV6-6 to TRBJ2-7; D call uncertain. The CDR3 length is 13 residues. Germline CDR1 is MNHNY and CDR2 is SVGAGI (reference sequence). V lost 4 bases and J lost 2, with 9 bases in between.

The chain combines TRBV27 with TRBJ2-1; 12 bases are shared with TRBD2. With V trimmed by 5 bases and J by 4 bases, 0 bases remained unmatched. Germline V lookup: CDR1 MNHEY, CDR2 SMNVEV (reference sequence). This CDR3 has 14 residues. The DNA of the CDR3 is TGTGCCAGCAGTCTAGCGGGGGGGTACAATGAGCAGTTCTTC. It specifies CASSLAGGYNEQFF.

The gene calls are TRBV29-1 and TRBJ1-1; D might be TRBD1 (5 bases). Germline V gene data show CDR1 as SQVTM and CDR2 as ANQGSEA. V gave up 4 bases and J gave up 10 bases, with 19 bases separating them. The CDR3 sequence is 13 residues long. DNA of the CDR3: TGCAGCGTTGCCCCTCCCCCTCAGGGATCAGCTTTCTTT. It codes for CSVAPPPQGSAFF. Full variable domain (rest looked up from reference TRBV29-1 and TRBJ1-1): SAVISQKPSRDICQRGTSLTIQCQVDSQVTMMFWYRQQPGQSLTLIATANQGSEATYESGFVIDKFPISRPNLTFSTLTVSNMSPEDSSIYLCSVAPPPQGSAFFGQGTRLTVV.

The chain uses TRBV29-1 and TRBJ1-3, with a weak D call TRBD1 (5 bases). Germline values: CDR1 SQVTM, CDR2 ANQGSEA. V lost 3 bases, J lost 0 bases, and 18 bases lay in between. The CDR3 spans 17 residues. CDR3 region: CSVEATRAPDSGNTIYF. Here the CDR3 DNA reads TGCAGCGTTGAGGCGACCAGGGCTCCCGACTCTGGAAACACCATATATTTT.

The chain is built from TRBV6-5 and TRBJ2-5, with 11 bases lining up with TRBD2. The CDR3 is 15 residues long. Germline-derived CDR1 and CDR2 are MNHEY and SVGAGI. V shed 6 bases and J 4 bases; nucleotides not matched to a gene: 7. CDR3: CASSRLAGRGETQYF. CDR3 DNA sequence: TGTGCCAGCAGCCGACTAGCGGGGAGGGGAGAGACCCAGTACTTC.

Here the CDR3 reads CASSLTSAVEKLFF. In nucleotides, the CDR3 is TGTGCCAGCAGTCTGACCTCGGCGGTCGAAAAACTGTTTTTT. This chain links TRBV2 with TRBJ1-4; D gene unclear. The CDR3 length is 14 residues. The V gene lost 5 bases and the J gene lost 8 bases, with 15 bases spanning the gap. CDR1 SNHLY and CDR2 FYNNEI come from the germline V gene.

The V call is TRBV15, the J call TRBJ1-1; D is unclear. Germline V lookup: CDR1 LNHNV, CDR2 YYDKDF (reference sequence). The CDR3 totals 14 residues. V was clipped by 0 bases and J by 3 bases, with 8 bases between them. The CDR3 loop reads CATSREGRDTEAFF. CDR3 nucleotide sequence: TGTGCCACCAGCAGAGAAGGGCGTGACACTGAAGCTTTCTTT. The full variable domain, rest sourced from reference TRBV15 and TRBJ1-1, is DAMVIQNPRYQVTQFGKPVTLSCSQTLNHNVMYWYQQKSSQAPKLLFHYYDKDFNNEADTPDNFQSRRPNTSFCFLDIRSPGLGDTAMYLCATSREGRDTEAFFGQGTRLTVV.

This clone has a handful of counts. The chain joins TRBV2 to TRBJ1-5; D ambiguous. V lost 2 bases and J lost 5, with 13 bases in between. The length of the CDR3 is 15 residues. Germline assignment: CDR1 SNHLY and CDR2 FYNNEI. DNA for the CDR3: TGTGCCAGCAGTGAACCACGTAACAGCCATCAGCCCCAGCATTTT. Its translation: CASSEPRNSHQPQHF.

This chain links TRBV7-9 with TRBJ1-2; D uncertain. CDR1 and CDR2 from the germline V gene are SEHNR and FQNEAQ (reference sequence). This CDR3 has 10 residues. V was shortened by 10 bases and J by 8 bases, with 11 bases between the two germline ends. The CDR3 nucleotides read TGTGCCATCGAGGAGAGGGGCTACACCTTC. Translation gives CAIEERGYTF.

The chain is built from TRBV9 and TRBJ1-2, with D hard to call. Trimming pared 2 bases from V and 4 bases from J, leaving 9 bases between. The CDR3 sequence is 13 residues long. From germline, CDR1 is SGDLS and CDR2 YYNGEE. As DNA, the CDR3 is TGTGCCAGCAGCGTTACATCTACCTATGGCTACACCTTC. Encoded protein: CASSVTSTYGYTF. The whole variable domain, filled in from reference TRBV9 and TRBJ1-2, reads DSGVTQTPKHLITATGQRVTLRCSPRSGDLSVYWYQQSLDQGLQFLIQYYNGEERAKGNILERFSAQQFPDLHSELNLSSLELGDSALYFCASSVTSTYGYTFGSGTRLTVV.

The chain recombines TRBV29-1 with TRBJ1-6, with D possibly being TRBD1 (5 bases). Trimming cost V 7 bases and J 0 bases, with 16 bases left between them. Germline CDR1 SQVTM, CDR2 ANQGSEA. The CDR3 covers 16 residues. For the CDR3, the DNA is TGCAGCGACCCGGGACGGCCCAGCTCCTATAATTCACCCCTCCACTTT. Translated: CSDPGRPSSYNSPLHF.

The CDR3 here is CSVEDGRGRTDTQYF. For the CDR3, the DNA is TGCAGCGTTGAAGATGGCAGGGGAAGGACAGATACGCAGTATTTT. The gene calls are TRBV29-1 and TRBJ2-3; possibly TRBD1 for D (6 bases). Germline CDR1 reads SQVTM; CDR2 reads ANQGSEA. The CDR3 sequence is 15 residues long. V shed 0 bases and J shed 3 bases, with 13 bases lying between them.

This clone has a single count. The chain has TRBV7-9 and TRBJ1-3; no clear D. Germline V lookup: CDR1 SEHNR, CDR2 FQNEAQ (reference sequence). V was pared by 3 bases and J by 8 bases, with 5 bases between. The CDR3 is made up of 11 amino acids. CDR3 DNA sequence: TGTGCCAGCAGCTTCCGGGACACCATATATTTT. It codes for CASSFRDTIYF.

The CDR3 region is CASSVLGQGIKGGYTF. CDR3 in DNA: TGTGCCAGCAGCGTACTAGGACAGGGGATCAAGGGTGGCTACACCTTC. The V gene is TRBV5-6, the J gene TRBJ1-2; 9 nucleotides match TRBD1. Per the germline V gene, CDR1 is SGHDT and CDR2 is YYEEEE. After removal of 4 bases from V and 7 bases from J, the junction contained 14 bases not matched to a gene. This CDR3 spans 16 amino acids.

This sequence joins TRBV25-1 and TRBJ2-1, with D hard to call. Per the germline V gene, CDR1 is MGHDK and CDR2 is SYGVNS. V lost 1 base to trimming and J lost 0 bases, with 16 bases between them. The CDR3 sequence is 18 residues long. The DNA of the CDR3 is TGTGCCAGCAGTGAATTATGGTATGGACCGAGCTCCTACAATGAGCAGTTCTTC. Translated: CASSELWYGPSSYNEQFF.

This clone is medium-sized. The genes are TRBV19 and TRBJ1-1; possibly TRBD1 for D (5 bases). The V gene lost 3 bases and the J gene lost 2 bases, with 13 bases spanning the gap. This CDR3 spans 15 amino acids. Germline values: CDR1 LNHDA, CDR2 SQIVND (reference sequence). The CDR3 loop is CASSMTDPSNTEAFF. The CDR3 DNA is TGTGCCAGTAGTATGACAGACCCTTCCAACACTGAAGCTTTCTTT. Full variable domain (outside the CDR3, taken from reference TRBV19 and TRBJ1-1): DGGITQSPKYLFRKEGQNVTLSCEQNLNHDAMYWYRQDPGQGLRLIYYSQIVNDFQKGDIAEGYSVSREKKESFPLTVTSAQKNPTAFYLCASSMTDPSNTEAFFGQGTRLTVV.

This clone has a handful of counts. This chain joins TRBV6-5 and TRBJ1-2; TRBD1 aligns across 8 bases. Germline V gene lookup returns CDR1 MNHEY and CDR2 SVGAGI. This CDR3 is built from 14 residues. With V trimmed by 5 bases and J by 9 bases, 11 bases remained unmatched. The CDR3 region has the DNA TGTGCCAGCAGTCCAGGGACAGGTCGGTTTAGCTACACCTTC. It is translated as CASSPGTGRFSYTF.

This clone occurred a few times. CDR3 coding DNA: TGCAGCGTTGAGGCACAGGGGTACGAGCAGTACTTC. The encoded protein is CSVEAQGYEQYF. The chain uses TRBV29-1 and TRBJ2-7; 7 bases line up with TRBD1. This CDR3 comprises 12 residues. The junction had 3 bases not matched to a gene; V was cut back by 3 bases and J by 4 bases. CDR1 is SQVTM, CDR2 ANQGSEA, per germline.

This CDR3 reads CASSARGAHGYTF. In DNA, the CDR3 is TGTGCCAGCAGTGCGCGGGGGGCGCATGGCTACACCTTC. The V and J genes are TRBV6-1 and TRBJ1-2, with a tentative D call TRBD1 (6 bases). This CDR3 has 13 amino acids. The V end lost 4 bases, the J end lost 6 bases, and 12 bases lay between the germline ends. CDR1 is MNHNS and CDR2 is SASEGT in the germline V gene.